The present T cell receptor beta chain was sequenced within a study of OX40 agonist ivuxolimab in advanced cancers. A note on the overall study: Ivuxolimab, which targeted the costimulatory receptor OX40 (CD134), was an agonistic, fully human IgG2 monoclonal antibody. The paper describes the monotherapy dose-escalation part (N of about 52 patients) of the phase I trial of ivuxolimab. In the dose-escalation cohort, 70% to 85% of patients were male, and the mean age was approximately 60 years with a range of 23 to 79. Among the roughly 50 dose-escalation patients, around 20 had hepatocellular carcinoma, some 15 melanoma, 9 renal cell carcinoma and 9 head and neck cancer. Prior anti-PD-1, anti-PD-L1 or anti-CTLA-4 therapy was permitted, and approximately 41% of dose-escalation patients had received checkpoint inhibitors. Partial responses were achieved by three dose-escalation patients, of whom one had hepatocellular carcinoma and two had cutaneous melanoma. Intravenous ivuxolimab was administered to patients every 2 weeks at six dose levels: 0.01, 0.1, 0.3, 1.5, 3 and 10 mg/kg. Peripheral TCRbeta sequencing aimed to test whether ivuxolimab altered TCR sequence diversity and caused clonal T-cell expansion.

The trial excluded patients who had a history of autoimmune disease or were on systemic immunosuppression. In every dose cohort, peripheral blood was drawn for TCR sequencing at baseline, cycle 4 day 1, and cycle 7 day 1. Samples came from an open-label, multicenter, first-in-human phase I dose-escalation trial of ivuxolimab. The trial enrolled adults with locally advanced or metastatic head and neck squamous cell, hepatocellular, melanoma or renal cell carcinoma. Before TCR sequencing, CD4+ and CD8+ T cells were separately sorted from peripheral blood. Genomic DNA was extracted from sorted cells for sequencing of the TCRbeta CDR3 region. The immunoSEQ Assay was used for sequencing of TCRbeta CDR3 regions. TCRdb mirrors the immuneACCESS table, restricted to in-frame sequences. Some clones are absent from its copies; in checked studies, under half trace to an unresolved V gene, and the reason for the others is unknown. Here the sample has roughly 15,000 clones; around 92% occur a single time. 5.5% to 7.5% of the sample rests with the top ten.

From a lookup of the germline V gene (reference sequence), CDR1 and CDR2 are MNHEY and SMNVEV. Taken from cysteine to phenylalanine, the CDR3 has 16 residues. The kept DNA is CDR3 alone, 48 bases in frame from the first base. Trimming at the junction amounts to 5 bases on V and 7 bases on J, and the germline ends lie 21 bases apart. Summary of the overall study and its limitations: In partial responders in the 0.1-3.0 mg/kg groups, normalized peripheral clonal expansion was found to be among the lowest, especially among CD8+ T cells. Low levels of normalized T-cell clonal expansion were also seen in some nonresponding patients. After ivuxolimab, CD8+ T cells had more expanded clones than CD4+ T cells on average. The antigen specificity of the clonally expanded peripheral T cells was not determined. At doses of 0.1 to 3.0 mg/kg, clonal expansion of both CD4+ and CD8+ blood T cells was observed from baseline to week 6.

Of note for this clone: Its specific antigen is unknown. No base quality values were provided; no much bigger clone lies one nucleotide off.

The sequenced sample was CD4+ or CD8+ T cells sorted from blood, obtained in a trial of the OX40 agonist ivuxolimab. The chain is made from TRBV27 and TRBJ2-1, and perhaps TRBD2 as D gene, on 6 matching bases. This clonotype was obtained from an adult with an advanced solid tumor such as melanoma, head and neck, liver or kidney cancer. The nucleotide sequence is TGTGCCAGCAGTCCAACATATGAAAGACTAGTAAATGAGCAGTTCTTC. The resulting protein is CASSPTYERLVNEQFF.